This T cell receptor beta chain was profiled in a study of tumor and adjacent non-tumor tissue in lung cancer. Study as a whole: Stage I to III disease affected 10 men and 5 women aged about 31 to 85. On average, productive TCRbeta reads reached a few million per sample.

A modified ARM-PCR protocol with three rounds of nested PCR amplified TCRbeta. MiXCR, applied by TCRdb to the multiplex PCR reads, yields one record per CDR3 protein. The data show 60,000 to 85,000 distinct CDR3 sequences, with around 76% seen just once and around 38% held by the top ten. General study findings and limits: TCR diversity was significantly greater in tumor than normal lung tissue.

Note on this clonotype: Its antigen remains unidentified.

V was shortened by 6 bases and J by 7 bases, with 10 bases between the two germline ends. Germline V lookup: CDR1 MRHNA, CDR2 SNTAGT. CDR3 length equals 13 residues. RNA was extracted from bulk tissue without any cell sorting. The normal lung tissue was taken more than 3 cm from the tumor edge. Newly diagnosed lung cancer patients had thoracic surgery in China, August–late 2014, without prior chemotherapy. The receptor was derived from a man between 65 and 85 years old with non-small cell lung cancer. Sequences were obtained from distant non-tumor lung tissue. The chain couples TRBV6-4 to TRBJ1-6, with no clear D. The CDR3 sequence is CASRSDGNSPLHF. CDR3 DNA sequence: TGTGCCAGCAGATCGGACGGAAATTCACCCCTCCACTTT.